This TCR beta chain emerged from a study of shared clonotypes between healthy human individuals. Study in general: The study enrolled a couple of women and a few men aged 18 to 49. Study findings and constraints: Several donors showed sharing of approximately 5% of naive CD4 clonotypes. An anticipated effect of sequencing depth on clonotype sharing among donors was recognized.

This CDR3 region has 13 residues. Germline lookup yields CDR1 LNHDA and CDR2 SQIVND (reference sequence). Deletions cut 2 bases from V and 2 bases from J, with 7 bases between. This clone was picked up one time. The antigen is unknown. TCRdb's table, derived via immunoSEQ multiplex PCR, lists solely in-frame clones and lacks some. The top ten hold approximately 0.4% of the sample, which has roughly 1.4 million clones, about 98.5% seen once. The donor population consisted of healthy HIV-negative adults with no recent acute infections or vaccinations. The source of this sequence is a man aged 30 to 45 in good health. This sequence joins TRBV19 and TRBJ2-7; D ambiguous. Material for sequencing was naive CD4+ T cells sorted from blood. Specified subset: CD45RA+ positively selected. DNA for the CDR3: TGTGCCAGTAGTATAACAGCCACCTACGAGCAGTACTTC. It translates to CASSITATYEQYF.